A selection of T cell receptor beta chains follows, all from one sample in a study of human T cells and chemical hapten exposure. MiXCR was run by TCRdb on the RACE reads, yielding one entry per CDR3 protein. The repertoire consists of 57,000 or so distinct CDR3 sequences, with roughly 10% occurring once and the leading ten covering approximately 3.9%. Specimen: whole blood, collected in connection with sensitization to the hapten diphenylcyclopropenone (DPC). The origin of the receptors is a woman between 40 and 50 years old with alopecia areata. Some clones in this sample may be carry-over from other donors' samples. Both conserved end residues are part of each CDR3. Each record gives: CDR3 DNA, CDR3 protein, V gene, J gene, D gene, clone size. A D gene is named only where the DNA matches it firmly. Clone sizes are given selectively: once, few, many, or a class where the clone is expanded.

TGTGCCATCAGTGTAGAGGGAGGGACTGAAGCTTTCTTT	CAISVEGGTEAFF	TRBV10-3	TRBJ1-1	.	many
TGTGCCAGCAGTTTAGGGGACAGGGTGACCGGGGAGCTGTTTTTT	CASSLGDRVTGELFF	TRBV27	TRBJ2-2	TRBD1	many
TGCAGTGCCCCAGAAAACTCTGGGGCCAACGTCCTGACTTTC	CSAPENSGANVLTF	TRBV20-1	TRBJ2-6	.	few
TGTGCCAGCAGCTTAGTGAATATGGGAGGCTACACCTTC	CASSLVNMGGYTF	TRBV7-2	TRBJ1-2	.	many
TGTGCCAGCAGCTCGCCCCGGACAGCACGGAATGAAAAACTGTTTTTT	CASSSPRTARNEKLFF	TRBV7-3	TRBJ1-4	.	many
TGTGCCAGCAGTAGACAGATTCTTGCCTACAATGAGCAGTTCTTC	CASSRQILAYNEQFF	TRBV6-2/TRBV6-3	TRBJ2-1	.	few
TGTGCCAGCGTTACCCCGGGAGAAAGCACAGATACGCAGTATTTT	CASVTPGESTDTQYF	TRBV28	TRBJ2-3	.	few
TGTGCCAGCAGCTCACCCGATCCCTCCTACAATGAGCAGTTCTTC	CASSSPDPSYNEQFF	TRBV13	TRBJ2-1	.	.
TGTGCCAGCAGTTTTGGGCGGAGCTCCTACGAGCAGTACTTC	CASSFGRSSYEQYF	TRBV27	TRBJ2-7	.	.
TGTGCCAGCAGTTACCCGATAGGGACCCAGTACTTC	CASSYPIGTQYF	TRBV6-2/TRBV6-3	TRBJ2-5	.	few
TGCAGCGTTGCCAGGGGGGTGAACACTGAAGCTTTCTTT	CSVARGVNTEAFF	TRBV29-1	TRBJ1-1	TRBD1	many
TGCAGTGCTAAGTCGAGCGGGAGATACGAGCAGTACTTC	CSAKSSGRYEQYF	TRBV20-1	TRBJ2-7	TRBD2	.
TGTGCCAGCAGCTACCGGGACAAGGGGTACCGTGAGCAGTTCTTC	CASSYRDKGYREQFF	TRBV7-2	TRBJ2-1	.	few
TGTGCCAGTAGTAAACCGAGCGGTACGAACACCGGGGAGCTGTTTTTT	CASSKPSGTNTGELFF	TRBV19	TRBJ2-2	.	many
TGTGCCAGCAGCCCCATTTCTCAATTGACAGGGGGCCGGTACAGCACTGAAGCTTTCTTT	CASSPISQLTGGRYSTEAFF	TRBV7-9	TRBJ1-1	TRBD1	.
TGTGCCAGCAGTCCTAGCGGGGGAAACTACAATGAGCAGTTCTTC	CASSPSGGNYNEQFF	TRBV28	TRBJ2-1	TRBD2	few
TGCGCCAGCTGGGACAAGACCTACGAGCAGTACTTC	CASWDKTYEQYF	TRBV5-1	TRBJ2-7	.	.
TGTGCCAGCAGCTTAGACTTACAGGGAAAGGGGAATGAGCAGTTCTTC	CASSLDLQGKGNEQFF	TRBV7-9	TRBJ2-1	.	.
TGTGCCACTCACCGGGACTCTACGATGGTTGAGCAGTTCTTC	CATHRDSTMVEQFF	TRBV6-2/TRBV6-3	TRBJ2-1	.	few
TGTGCCACCAGTGATGCCGCTAGGGGGACAGATACGCAGTATTTT	CATSDAARGTDTQYF	TRBV24-1	TRBJ2-3	.	few
TGTGCCAGCAAGCCGCCTAGGAGCTCCTATAATTCACCCCTCCACTTT	CASKPPRSSYNSPLHF	TRBV7-8	TRBJ1-6	.	few
TGTGCCAGCAGCTTAGTGACAGGGGGCACCTATGGCTACACCTTC	CASSLVTGGTYGYTF	TRBV13	TRBJ1-2	TRBD1	few
TGCAGTGCTAGAGGGCCCGGACTAGCGGGAGGTTTCTACGAGCAGTACTTC	CSARGPGLAGGFYEQYF	TRBV20-1	TRBJ2-7	TRBD2	many
TGCGCCAGCAGCCAAGAAGATAGGGGAGGGAATGAGCAGTTCTTC	CASSQEDRGGNEQFF	TRBV4-3	TRBJ2-1	TRBD2	.
TGTGCCAGCAGTTTTAGCCGGGGTGAAGCTTTCTTT	CASSFSRGEAFF	TRBV12-3/TRBV12-4	TRBJ1-1	.	many
TGTGCCAGCAGCGTAGGAGGGGGGGTCCCATCCTACGAGCAGTACTTC	CASSVGGGVPSYEQYF	TRBV9	TRBJ2-7	.	many
TGTGCCAGCAGCGCAATCAGCGGGGGCCGAGGGGAGCAGTTCTTC	CASSAISGGRGEQFF	TRBV7-2	TRBJ2-1	TRBD2	few
TGTGCCAGCAGTGAGGGCACCCGCAATCAGCCCCAGCATTTT	CASSEGTRNQPQHF	TRBV2	TRBJ1-5	.	.
TGTGCCAGCAGCTCCGGGCCCGTCGGGATCGAGCAGTACTTC	CASSSGPVGIEQYF	TRBV12-3/TRBV12-4	TRBJ2-7	.	.
TGTGCCAGTAGCAATACGGACAGGAGCCAGCAGTACTTC	CASSNTDRSQQYF	TRBV19	TRBJ2-7	TRBD1	many
TGCGCCAGCAGCTTGGGAGCCTACAATGAGCAGTTCTTC	CASSLGAYNEQFF	TRBV5-1	TRBJ2-1	.	.
TGTGCCACCAGCAGAGCCATCCTCCTGGGGGGGGTTGAAGCTTTCTTT	CATSRAILLGGVEAFF	TRBV15	TRBJ1-1	.	few
TGTGCCAGCAGCCTTAGAACGGGACAGGGGCATGGCTACACCTTC	CASSLRTGQGHGYTF	TRBV7-2	TRBJ1-2	TRBD1	many
TGCAGCGGAGGGAGGGCGCCGGGGTACGAGCAGTACTTC	CSGGRAPGYEQYF	TRBV29-1	TRBJ2-7	TRBD2	.
TGTGCCAGCAGCCTATGGACAGGGCAACATAGCAATCAGCCCCAGCATTTT	CASSLWTGQHSNQPQHF	TRBV5-6	TRBJ1-5	TRBD1	.
TGTGCCAGCACCCTGACCGGGACCCCTGGGGGCTACACCTTC	CASTLTGTPGGYTF	TRBV6-5	TRBJ1-2	.	many
TGTGCCAGCAGCGAGGGGACGGACTATGGCTACACCTTC	CASSEGTDYGYTF	TRBV9	TRBJ1-2	.	many
TGTGCCAGCAGCGTCTCGACTAGGGGTAACGAGCAGTACTTC	CASSVSTRGNEQYF	TRBV9	TRBJ2-7	.	.
TGTGCCAGCAGTATGCTACAAGAGACCCAGTACTTC	CASSMLQETQYF	TRBV7-2	TRBJ2-5	.	many
TGCGCCAGCAGCTTAGGGCAGACAGGTCTAGCGGGAGAGCGTCACAATGAGCAGTTCTTC	CASSLGQTGLAGERHNEQFF	TRBV5-1	TRBJ2-1	TRBD2	few
TGTGCCAGCAACCCCGCACAGAGCAGGGGGCCCTACGATGAGCAGTTCTTC	CASNPAQSRGPYDEQFF	TRBV28	TRBJ2-1	TRBD1	.
TGTGCCGAGGGACCCACCTACAATGAGCAGTTCTTC	CAEGPTYNEQFF	TRBV30	TRBJ2-1	.	.
TGCAGTGCTGGGCGGGAGGGCCTTATTGATACGCAGTATTTT	CSAGREGLIDTQYF	TRBV20-1	TRBJ2-3	TRBD2	many
TGTGCCACCGATTGGAGGGATACGCAGTATTTT	CATDWRDTQYF	TRBV13	TRBJ2-3	.	.
TGTGCCAGCAGTCCCGATGAAGGGCCCTTGGTGAACACTGAAGCTTTCTTT	CASSPDEGPLVNTEAFF	TRBV14	TRBJ1-1	.	.
TGTGCCAGCAGGAAGCCGGGGGTGGATACGCAGTATTTT	CASRKPGVDTQYF	TRBV7-2	TRBJ2-3	.	few
TGTGCCAGCAGCACGACATTAAGCGGGAGACCCTACGAGCAGTACTTC	CASSTTLSGRPYEQYF	TRBV12-3/TRBV12-4	TRBJ2-7	TRBD2	many
TGTGCCACCAGCAGACCTACGGGGACAGGGAGGAACACTGAAGCTTTCTTT	CATSRPTGTGRNTEAFF	TRBV15	TRBJ1-1	TRBD1	many
TGTGCCACCAGCAGAGGGACGGGAACTTACGAGCAGTACTTC	CATSRGTGTYEQYF	TRBV15	TRBJ2-7	.	many
TGTGCCAGCAGCCCTGAGGGCTACACCTTC	CASSPEGYTF	TRBV7-3	TRBJ1-2	.	few
TGTGCCAGCAGTCCCCGGACAGGGGGCGAGACCCAGTACTTC	CASSPRTGGETQYF	TRBV5-4	TRBJ2-5	TRBD1	many
TGTGCCGCAGTTGGCAGTTCCTACGAGCAGTACTTC	CAAVGSSYEQYF	TRBV28	TRBJ2-7	.	.
TGCAGTGCTAACGACAGGGGGCGTCCTGCTGAGCAGTACTTC	CSANDRGRPAEQYF	TRBV20-1	TRBJ2-7	TRBD1	few
TGTGCCAGCAGCGCGACAGGTTATAGCAATCAGCCCCAGCATTTT	CASSATGYSNQPQHF	TRBV9	TRBJ1-5	.	.
TGTGCCAGCAGTGAAGGAGTAGCGACGTACCAAGAGACCCAGTACTTC	CASSEGVATYQETQYF	TRBV2	TRBJ2-5	.	.
TGTGCCAGCAGCCAAGAACGGACGGGCCCAACTGAAGCTTTCTTT	CASSQERTGPTEAFF	TRBV4-2	TRBJ1-1	.	many
TGTGCCAGCAGTGACCCCACGATGGCAGAACGACTTAATGGCTACACCTTC	CASSDPTMAERLNGYTF	TRBV6-4	TRBJ1-2	.	many
TGTGCCAGCAGCTTAGGTAGGAGCGGGAACACTGAAGCTTTCTTT	CASSLGRSGNTEAFF	TRBV11-3	TRBJ1-1	.	many
TGTGCCAGCAGCAAACGACAGTTGAACACTGAAGCTTTCTTT	CASSKRQLNTEAFF	TRBV21-1	TRBJ1-1	.	many